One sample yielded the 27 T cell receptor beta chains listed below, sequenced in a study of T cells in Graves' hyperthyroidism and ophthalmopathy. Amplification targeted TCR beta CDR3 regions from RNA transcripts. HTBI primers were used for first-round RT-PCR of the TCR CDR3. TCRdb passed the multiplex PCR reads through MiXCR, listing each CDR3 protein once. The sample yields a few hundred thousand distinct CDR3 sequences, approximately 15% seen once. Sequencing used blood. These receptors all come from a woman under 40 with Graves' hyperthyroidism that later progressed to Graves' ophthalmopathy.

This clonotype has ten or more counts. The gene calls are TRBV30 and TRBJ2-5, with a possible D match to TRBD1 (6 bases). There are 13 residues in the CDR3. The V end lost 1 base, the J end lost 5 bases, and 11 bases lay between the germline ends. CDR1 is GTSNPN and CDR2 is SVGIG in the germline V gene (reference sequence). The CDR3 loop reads CAWSGGLWETQYF. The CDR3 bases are TGTGCCTGGAGTGGGGGGCTGTGGGAGACCCAGTACTTC.

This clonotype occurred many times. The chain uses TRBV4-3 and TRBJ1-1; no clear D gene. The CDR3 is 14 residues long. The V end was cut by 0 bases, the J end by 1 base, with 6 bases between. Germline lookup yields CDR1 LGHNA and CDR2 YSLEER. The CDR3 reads CASSQEEWNTEAFF. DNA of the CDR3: TGCGCCAGCAGCCAAGAGGAGTGGAACACTGAAGCTTTCTTT.

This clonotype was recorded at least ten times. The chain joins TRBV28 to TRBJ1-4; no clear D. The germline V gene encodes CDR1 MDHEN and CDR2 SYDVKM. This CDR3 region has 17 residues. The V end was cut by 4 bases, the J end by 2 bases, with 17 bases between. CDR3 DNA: TGTGCCAGCAGTTCACCCCAGAGTCTCTGGACTAATGAAAAACTGTTTTTT. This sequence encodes CASSSPQSLWTNEKLFF.

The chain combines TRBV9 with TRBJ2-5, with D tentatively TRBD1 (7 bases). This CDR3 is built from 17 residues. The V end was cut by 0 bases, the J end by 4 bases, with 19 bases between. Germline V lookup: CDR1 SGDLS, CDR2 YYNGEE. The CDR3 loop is CASSVGLAEGAGETQYF. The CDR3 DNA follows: TGTGCCAGCAGCGTAGGGCTCGCGGAGGGGGCCGGAGAGACCCAGTACTTC.

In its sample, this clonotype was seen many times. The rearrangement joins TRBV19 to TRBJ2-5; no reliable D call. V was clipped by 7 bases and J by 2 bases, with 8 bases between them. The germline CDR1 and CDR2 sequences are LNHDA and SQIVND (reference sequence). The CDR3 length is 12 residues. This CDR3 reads CASMGSQETQYF. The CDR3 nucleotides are TGTGCCAGTATGGGTTCACAAGAGACCCAGTACTTC.

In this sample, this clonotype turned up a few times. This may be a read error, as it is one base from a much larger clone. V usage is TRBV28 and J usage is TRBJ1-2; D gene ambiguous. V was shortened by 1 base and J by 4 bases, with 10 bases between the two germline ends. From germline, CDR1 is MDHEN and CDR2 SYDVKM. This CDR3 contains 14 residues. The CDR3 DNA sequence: TGTGCCAGCAGTTTATCAGTGACTAGCTATGGCTACACCTTC. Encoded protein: CASSLSVTSYGYTF.

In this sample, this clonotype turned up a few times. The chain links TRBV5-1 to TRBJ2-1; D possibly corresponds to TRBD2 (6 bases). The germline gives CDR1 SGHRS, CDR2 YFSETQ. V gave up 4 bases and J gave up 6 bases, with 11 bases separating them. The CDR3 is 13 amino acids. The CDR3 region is CASSNRDFNEQFF. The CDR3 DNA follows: TGCGCCAGCAGCAACCGGGACTTCAATGAGCAGTTCTTC.

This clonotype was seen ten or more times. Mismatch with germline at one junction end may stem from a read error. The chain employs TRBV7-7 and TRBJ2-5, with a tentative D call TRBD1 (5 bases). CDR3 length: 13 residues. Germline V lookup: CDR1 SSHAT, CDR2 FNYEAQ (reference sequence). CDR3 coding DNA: TGTGCTAGCAGCCGCTCAGGGAAAGAGACCCAGTACTTC. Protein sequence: CASSRSGKETQYF.

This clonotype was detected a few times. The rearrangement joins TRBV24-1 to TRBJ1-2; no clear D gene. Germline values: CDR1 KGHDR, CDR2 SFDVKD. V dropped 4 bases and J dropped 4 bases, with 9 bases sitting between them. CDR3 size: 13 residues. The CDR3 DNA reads TGTGCCACCAGTGAATCGGACTTCTATGGCTACACCTTC. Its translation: CATSESDFYGYTF.

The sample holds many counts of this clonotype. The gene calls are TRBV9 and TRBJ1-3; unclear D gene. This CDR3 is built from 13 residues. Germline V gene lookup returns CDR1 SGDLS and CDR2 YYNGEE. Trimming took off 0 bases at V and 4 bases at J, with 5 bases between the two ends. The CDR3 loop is CASSVVQGNTIYF. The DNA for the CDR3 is TGTGCCAGCAGCGTAGTACAGGGAAACACCATATATTTT.

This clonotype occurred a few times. The CDR3 nucleotides are TGCAGTGCTAGAGGAGGGGGGAGCGCAACCTACGAGCAGTACTTC. Translated, it gives CSARGGGSATYEQYF. V gene TRBV20-1 combines with J gene TRBJ2-7; D tentatively fits TRBD1 or TRBD2 (6 bases each). This CDR3 region has 15 residues. Between the trimmed V and J ends, which lost 1 base and 2 bases, there was a span of 15 bases. Per germline, CDR1 DFQATT and CDR2 SNEGSKA (reference sequence).

Here the CDR3 reads CSANTGGAGNTEAFF. The CDR3 coding sequence is TGCAGTGCTAATACAGGGGGCGCGGGGAACACTGAAGCTTTCTTT. The V gene is TRBV20-1, the J gene TRBJ1-1; 9 bases align to TRBD1. There are 15 residues in the CDR3. V trimming: 4 bases; J trimming: 1 base; junction bases outside the gene matches: 7. Germline V lookup: CDR1 DFQATT, CDR2 SNEGSKA (reference sequence).

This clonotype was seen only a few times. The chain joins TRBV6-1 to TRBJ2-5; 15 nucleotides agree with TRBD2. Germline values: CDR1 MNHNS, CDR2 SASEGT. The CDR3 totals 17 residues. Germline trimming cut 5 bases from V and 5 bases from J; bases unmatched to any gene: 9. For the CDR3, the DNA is TGTGCCAGCAGTTCCGGACTAGCGGGAGGGCTGTTGGAGACCCAGTACTTC. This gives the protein CASSSGLAGGLLETQYF.

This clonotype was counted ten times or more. Here the CDR3 reads CAISGGEGLAAQETQYF. The CDR3, as DNA: TGTGCCATCAGCGGGGGGGAAGGACTAGCGGCTCAAGAGACCCAGTACTTC. The V and J genes are TRBV10-3 and TRBJ2-5, with TRBD2 identical over 10 bases. Trimming removed 6 bases from V and 2 bases from J; junction bases left unmatched: 12. The CDR3 is made up of 17 amino acids. CDR1 and CDR2 from the germline V gene are ENHRY and SYGVKD.

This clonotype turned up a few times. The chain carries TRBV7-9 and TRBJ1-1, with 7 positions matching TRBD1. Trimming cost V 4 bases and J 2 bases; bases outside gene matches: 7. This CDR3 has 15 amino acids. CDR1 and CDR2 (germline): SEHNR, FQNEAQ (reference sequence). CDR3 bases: TGTGCCAGCAGCTCGCGGACAGGCGGTAACACTGAAGCTTTCTTT. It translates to CASSSRTGGNTEAFF.

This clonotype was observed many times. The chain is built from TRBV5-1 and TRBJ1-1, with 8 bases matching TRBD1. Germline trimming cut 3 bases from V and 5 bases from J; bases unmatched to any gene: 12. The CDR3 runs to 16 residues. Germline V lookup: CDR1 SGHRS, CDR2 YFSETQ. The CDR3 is CASSSGQGGMETEAFF. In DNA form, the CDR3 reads TGCGCCAGCAGCTCCGGACAGGGTGGGATGGAGACTGAAGCTTTCTTT. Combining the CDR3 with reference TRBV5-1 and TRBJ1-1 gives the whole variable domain KAGVTQTPRYLIKTRGQQVTLSCSPISGHRSVSWYQQTPGQGLQFLFEYFSETQRNKGNFPGRFSGRQFSNSRSEMNVSTLELGDSALYLCASSSGQGGMETEAFFGQGTRLTVV.

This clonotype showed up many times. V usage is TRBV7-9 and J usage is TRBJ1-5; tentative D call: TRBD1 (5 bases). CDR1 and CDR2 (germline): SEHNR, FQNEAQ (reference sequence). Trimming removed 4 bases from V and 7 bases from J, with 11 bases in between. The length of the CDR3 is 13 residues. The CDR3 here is CASSSGGYQPQHF. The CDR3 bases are TGTGCCAGCAGCTCCGGGGGGTACCAGCCCCAGCATTTT.

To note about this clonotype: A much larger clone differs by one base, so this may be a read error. The CDR3 DNA reads TGTGCCAGCAGCCAAGGACCGTATGAATCTTTCTTT. As protein: CASSQGPYESFF. This chain uses TRBV3-1 with TRBJ1-1; no clear D gene. The CDR3 sequence is 12 residues long. CDR1 is LGHDT and CDR2 is YNNKEL in the germline V gene (reference sequence).

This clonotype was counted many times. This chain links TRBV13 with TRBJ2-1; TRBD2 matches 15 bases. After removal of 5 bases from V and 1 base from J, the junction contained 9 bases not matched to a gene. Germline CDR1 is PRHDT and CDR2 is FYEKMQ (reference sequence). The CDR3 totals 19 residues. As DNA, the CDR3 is TGTGCCAGCAGCCTGAGGACTAGCGGGAGGGCCGATTCCTACAATGAGCAGTTCTTC. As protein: CASSLRTSGRADSYNEQFF. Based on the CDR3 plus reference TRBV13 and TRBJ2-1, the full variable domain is AAGVIQSPRHLIKEKRETATLKCYPIPRHDTVYWYQQGPGQDPQFLISFYEKMQSDKGSIPDRFSAQQFSDYHSELNMSSLELGDSALYFCASSLRTSGRADSYNEQFFGPGTRLTVL.

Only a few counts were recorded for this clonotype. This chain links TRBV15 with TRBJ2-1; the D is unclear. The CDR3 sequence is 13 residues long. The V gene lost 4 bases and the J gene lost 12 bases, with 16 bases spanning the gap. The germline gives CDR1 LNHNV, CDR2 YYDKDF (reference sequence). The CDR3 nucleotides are TGTGCCACCAGCAATCGATTTGGGCCTGGGCAGTTCTTC. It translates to CATSNRFGPGQFF.

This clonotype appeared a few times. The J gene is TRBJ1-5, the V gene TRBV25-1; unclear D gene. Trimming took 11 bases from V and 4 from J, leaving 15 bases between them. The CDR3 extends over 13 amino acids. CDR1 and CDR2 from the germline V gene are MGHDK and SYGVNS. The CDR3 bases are TGTGCCCCCCACAGTATTCCGAATCAGCCCCAGCATTTT. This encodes CAPHSIPNQPQHF.

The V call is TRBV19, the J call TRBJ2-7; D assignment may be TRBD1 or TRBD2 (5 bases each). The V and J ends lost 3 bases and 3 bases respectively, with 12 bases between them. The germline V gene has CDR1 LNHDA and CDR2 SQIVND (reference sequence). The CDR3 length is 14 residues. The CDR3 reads CASSIGDGVYEQYF. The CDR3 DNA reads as TGTGCCAGTAGTATTGGGGACGGAGTCTACGAGCAGTACTTC.

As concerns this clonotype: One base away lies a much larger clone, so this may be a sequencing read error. CDR3 region: CASSQYQGSNQLQHF. Written as DNA, the CDR3 is TGCGCCAGCAGCCAATATCAGGGTAGCAATCAGCTCCAGCATTTT. This chain connects TRBV4-3 to TRBJ1-5, with D perhaps matching TRBD1 (5 bases). There are 15 residues in the CDR3. Germline V gene data show CDR1 as LGHNA and CDR2 as YSLEER.

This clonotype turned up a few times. CDR3: CASSFCPGLAVRSCYNEQFF. DNA for the CDR3: TGTGCCAGCAGCTTTTGCCCGGGACTAGCGGTTCGGAGCTGCTACAATGAGCAGTTCTTC. This chain uses TRBV7-8 with TRBJ2-1; TRBD2 aligns across 11 bases. This CDR3 has 20 amino acids. In germline, CDR1 is SGHVS, CDR2 FQNEAQ. V lost 3 bases, J lost 3 bases, and 16 bases stayed unmatched. Using reference TRBV7-8 and TRBJ2-1 for the parts outside the CDR3, the full variable domain is GAGVSQSPRYKVAKRGQDVALRCDPISGHVSLFWYQQALGQGPEFLTYFQNEAQLDKSGLPSDRFFAERPEGSVSTLKIQRTQQEDSAVYLCASSFCPGLAVRSCYNEQFFGPGTRLTVL.

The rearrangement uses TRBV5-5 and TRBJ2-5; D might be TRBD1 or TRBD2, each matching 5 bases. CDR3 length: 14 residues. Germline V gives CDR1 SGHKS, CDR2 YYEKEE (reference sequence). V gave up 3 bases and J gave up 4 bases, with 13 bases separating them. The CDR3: CASSSLTRGETQYF. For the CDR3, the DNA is TGTGCCAGCAGCTCCCTGACGAGGGGAGAGACCCAGTACTTC.

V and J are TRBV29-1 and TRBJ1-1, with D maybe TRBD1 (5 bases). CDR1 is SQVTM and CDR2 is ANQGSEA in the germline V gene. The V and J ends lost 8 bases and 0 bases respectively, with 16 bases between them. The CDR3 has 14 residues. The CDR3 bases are TGCAGCATAGGACGACAGTCCATGAACACTGAAGCTTTCTTT. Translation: CSIGRQSMNTEAFF.

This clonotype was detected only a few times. For the CDR3, the DNA is TGTGCCAGCAGTCCTCGGTTCTACGAGCAGTACTTC. Amino acids: CASSPRFYEQYF. This rearrangement joins TRBV6-1 to TRBJ2-7; no definite D call. The CDR3 runs 12 residues. V lost 5 bases, J lost 3 bases, and 8 bases lay in between. Per germline, CDR1 MNHNS and CDR2 SASEGT.